The clone carrying this T cell receptor beta chain was observed a few times. What it binds is unknown. This sample was taken from a study of identical twins. V was cut by 2 bases and J by 2 bases, with 13 bases left in between. The CDR3 contains 16 residues. Germline V gene lookup returns CDR1 SGHRS and CDR2 YFSETQ. Each CDR3 protein gets one entry after TCRdb re-called the 5' RACE reads with MiXCR. This sample has more than 200,000 distinct CDR3 sequences, with about a tenth found just once. Study observations and caveats: Cord blood beta clonotypes present at high abundance carried fewer insertions; no such pattern appeared in memory repertoires. Monozygotic twins shared more out-of-frame TCR alpha than recombination models predicted. Compared with unrelated sharing, twin-shared out-of-frame alpha sequences had more low-probability sequences.

This chain links TRBV5-1 with TRBJ2-2; possible D gene TRBD1, 6 bases. Sequencing was done on a sample of memory (CD45RO+) T cells sorted from blood. This sequence was found in a woman aged 18-35 years in good health. The CDR3 here is CASSFRDTGNTGELFF. In DNA, the CDR3 is TGCGCCAGCAGCTTCCGGGACACGGGAAACACCGGGGAGCTGTTTTTT.